Reported below is one T cell receptor beta chain. Unique molecular identifiers were present on the cDNA, and a universal primer site came from template switching. In TCRdb, the 5' RACE reads were re-called with MiXCR into one record per CDR3 protein. Found here are roughly 690,000 distinct CDR3 sequences, 6.1% of them singletons; the top ten hold 1.5% to 2%. This sample is drawn from a study of identical twins. CDR1 and CDR2 (germline): LGHDT, YNNKEL (reference sequence). The V gene end was trimmed by 1 base and the J gene end by 5 bases; junction bases not matched to a gene: 7. The CDR3 is 16 amino acids.

The TCR sequence derives from a man younger than 35 in good health. The sample comprised naive T cells sorted from blood. The gene calls are TRBV3-1 and TRBJ2-2; 7 bases are a match to TRBD2. Written as DNA, the CDR3 is TGTGCCAGCAGCCAAGGGGGCGGGAGTATTACCGGGGAGCTGTTTTTT. Its protein is CASSQGGGSITGELFF.